What follows are 2 T cell receptor beta chains derived from one specimen sequenced in a study of blood T cells in healthy people across ages. Using a J-beta primer mix together with a sample-barcoded 5' primer, a second PCR was run for 7 to 11 cycles. TCRdb used MiXCR to reprocess the 5' RACE reads, holding one entry per CDR3 protein. The sample gives more than 1,400,000 distinct CDR3 sequences, 40% to 50% of which show up once; around 8% is in the top ten. Sequenced sample: blood. The source is a woman between 18 and 29 years old in good health.

V and J are TRBV12-3 or TRBV12-4 and TRBJ1-1; no firm D call. V was trimmed by 3 bases and J by 4 bases, leaving 15 bases between them. The CDR3 extends over 15 amino acids. The CDR3 here is CASSFQFRVGTEAFF. The CDR3 DNA follows: TGTGCCAGCAGTTTCCAGTTTCGGGTGGGCACTGAAGCTTTCTTT.

The CDR3, as DNA: TGTGCCATCAGCCCCCAAACCGGGACAGGCCACTATGGCTACACCTTC. Translated, it gives CAISPQTGTGHYGYTF. This sequence joins TRBV10-3 and TRBJ1-2, with 8 bases identical to TRBD1. V shed 6 bases and J 3 bases; nucleotides not matched to a gene: 12. The CDR3 totals 16 residues. Germline assignment: CDR1 ENHRY and CDR2 SYGVKD.